The rows below give T cell receptor beta chains drawn from one sample of a study of blood T cells in healthy people across ages. TCRdb used MiXCR to reprocess the 5' RACE reads, holding one entry per CDR3 protein. The data hold around 820,000 distinct CDR3 sequences, with 20% to 25% observed a single time. This sample was shared with a second study, whose subject was T cells of mothers and their children.

Specimen: blood. The receptors come from a boy younger than 18 in good health. CDR3s include the opening cysteine and the closing phenylalanine or tryptophan. Fields, in order: J gene, D gene, V gene, clone size, CDR3 protein, CDR3 DNA. D genes are given only for firm matches. Clone size appears in some rows only: once, few, many, or a class for an expanded clone.

TRBJ1-4	-	TRBV21-1	-	CASSKGGTTRKNEKLFF	TGTGCCAGCAGCAAAGGAGGGACAACGCGTAAGAATGAAAAACTGTTTTTT
TRBJ1-1	-	TRBV29-1	-	CSVSEAFEAFF	TGCAGCGTTTCCGAAGCGTTTGAAGCTTTCTTT
TRBJ1-3	-	TRBV5-1	-	CASSPNALNSGNTIYF	TGCGCCAGCAGCCCGAACGCGTTAAACTCTGGAAACACCATATATTTT
TRBJ2-7	-	TRBV27	few	CASSLGGSLRPQYF	TGTGCCAGCAGTTTAGGTGGTAGTCTGAGACCGCAGTACTTC
TRBJ1-3	-	TRBV6-6	-	CASHGQGKAGNTLYF	TGTGCCAGCCATGGTCAGGGGAAAGCTGGAAACACCCTATATTTT
TRBJ1-6	-	TRBV7-9	-	CASSFSSNSPLHF	TGTGCCAGCAGCTTTTCAAGTAATTCACCCCTCCACTTT
TRBJ2-7	-	TRBV7-2	many	CASSLGRTYEQYF	TGTGCCAGCAGCTTGGGGCGGACCTACGAGCAGTACTTC
TRBJ2-1	-	TRBV4-3	few	CASSQESVSYGEQFF	TGCGCCAGCAGCCAAGAGAGCGTATCATACGGTGAGCAGTTCTTC
TRBJ2-3	-	TRBV27	few	CASSSLPGTGITDTQYF	TGTGCCAGCAGTAGCCTTCCCGGGACGGGAATCACAGATACGCAGTATTTT
TRBJ1-2	-	TRBV24-1	-	CATSDPGRVHGYTF	TGTGCCACCAGTGACCCCGGTAGGGTGCATGGCTACACCTTC
TRBJ1-1	-	TRBV20-1	-	CSARAPGGSDTEAFF	TGCAGTGCTAGAGCCCCTGGGGGATCGGACACTGAAGCTTTCTTT
TRBJ1-6	-	TRBV3-1	few	CASSQGSGANNSPLHF	TGTGCCAGCAGCCAAGGGTCTGGGGCGAATAATTCACCCCTCCACTTT
TRBJ2-4	-	TRBV20-1	-	CSAPDGGLAKNIQYF	TGCAGTGCGCCGGACGGTGGACTAGCCAAAAACATTCAGTACTTC
TRBJ2-7	-	TRBV20-1	few	CSAPSADSAYEQYF	TGCAGCGCTCCCTCGGCCGATTCCGCCTACGAGCAGTACTTC
TRBJ2-7	-	TRBV6-5	few	CASRDLTSRRSEQYF	TGTGCCAGCAGGGATCTTACTAGCCGGCGTTCCGAGCAGTACTTC
TRBJ2-6	TRBD1	TRBV28	few	CASSFLDRGSGANVLTF	TGTGCCAGCAGTTTCCTCGACAGGGGCTCTGGGGCCAACGTCCTGACTTTC
TRBJ1-1	-	TRBV20-1	few	CSAGRWGGRPEAFF	TGCAGTGCGGGTCGGTGGGGTGGTCGCCCTGAAGCTTTCTTT
TRBJ2-7	TRBD2	TRBV28	-	CASSSPGTTREEQYF	TGTGCCAGCAGTTCCCCCGGGACTACCAGAGAAGAGCAGTACTTC
TRBJ2-5	-	TRBV7-6	few	CASSPRDPYGETQYF	TGTGCCAGCAGCCCCCGGGACCCCTATGGTGAGACCCAGTACTTC
TRBJ2-1	-	TRBV5-1	-	CASSLSAVAYNEQFF	TGCGCCAGCAGCTTGTCAGCGGTCGCCTACAATGAGCAGTTCTTC
TRBJ2-1	TRBD2	TRBV27	-	CASSSGGEGFF	TGTGCCAGCAGTTCCGGGGGGGAAGGGTTCTTC
TRBJ2-5	-	TRBV3-1	-	CASSDRKETQYF	TGTGCCAGCAGCGATAGGAAAGAGACCCAGTACTTC
TRBJ2-6	-	TRBV18	-	CASSPPTRPSGANVLTF	TGTGCCAGCTCACCACCGACCAGGCCCTCTGGGGCCAACGTCCTGACTTTC
TRBJ2-5	TRBD2	TRBV5-1	-	CASSKLAGAVSETQYF	TGCGCCAGCAGCAAGTTAGCGGGGGCCGTATCGGAGACCCAGTACTTC
TRBJ1-2	-	TRBV15	-	CATRNDGAPGGYTF	TGTGCCACCCGAAACGACGGGGCTCCAGGTGGCTACACCTTC